These T cell receptor beta chains were read from a single sample in a study of blood T cell repertoires in COVID-19. Sequenced by immunoSEQ multiplex PCR; TCRdb stores in-frame clones only, minus some. The table records under 150,000 clones, more than 70% of them present only once. Sequenced sample: peripheral blood. The origin of the receptors is a human donor in a cohort sampled during active COVID-19. The CDR3 runs from the conserved cysteine through the conserved F or W. D genes are given only for firm matches. Some rows mark clone size as missing; the rest say once, few, many or name a class of expanded clone.

>many|.|15|TRBV6-5|TRBJ1-3
TGTGCCAGCAGTCCGACAGCGAGCTCTGGAAACACCATATATTTT
CASSPTASSGNTIYF
>.|.|17|TRBV5-4|TRBJ2-1
TGTGCCAGCAGCTTAAGGGGGAGGGCCCCAAACGAAAATGAGCAGTTCTTC
CASSLRGRAPNENEQFF
>few|TRBD2|16|TRBV7-8|TRBJ2-3
TGTGCCAGCAGCTTAGGACTAGCGGGAAACACAGATACGCAGTATTTT
CASSLGLAGNTDTQYF
>.|.|14|TRBV7-3|TRBJ2-1
TGTGCCAGCAGCTTATCCGGGTCTTACAATGAGCAGTTCTTC
CASSLSGSYNEQFF
>.|TRBD1|16|TRBV30|TRBJ1-1
TGTGCCTGGGCGGCCGGGACAGCAGGACTCAAGCTGGAAGCTTTCTTT
CAWAAGTAGLKLEAFF
>.|.|15|TRBV5-4|TRBJ2-2
TGTGCCAGCAGCCAGGCCGGGGGGCTGACCGGGGAGCTGTTTTTT
CASSQAGGLTGELFF
>few|.|11|TRBV30|TRBJ1-1
TGTGCCTGGGCTATTGTGACTGAAGCTTTCTTT
CAWAIVTEAFF
>.|TRBD1|16|TRBV7-8|TRBJ1-4
TGTGCCAGCAGCCAAGCCTGGGGACAGGGGGATGAAAAACTGTTTTTT
CASSQAWGQGDEKLFF
>.|.|12|TRBV12-3/TRBV12-4|TRBJ1-5
TGTGCCAGCAGTTTTTACGGTCAGCCCCAGCATTTT
CASSFYGQPQHF
>.|.|12|TRBV29-1|TRBJ1-4
TGCAGCGTTCGCGGGAGTAATGAAAAACTGTTTTTT
CSVRGSNEKLFF
>.|.|13|TRBV10-1|TRBJ2-2
TGCGCCAGCAGCCGGGACTCACTCGGGGAGCTGTTTTTT
CASSRDSLGELFF
>.|TRBD1|15|TRBV5-4|TRBJ1-1
TGTGCCAGCAGCTGGCGGACAGGGAGCGGTGCTGAAGCTTTCTTT
CASSWRTGSGAEAFF
>.|TRBD1|16|TRBV27|TRBJ2-7
TGTGCCAGCAGTCCCAGCCCCCGGACAGGGAACTACGAGCAGTACTTC
CASSPSPRTGNYEQYF
>.|TRBD2|16|TRBV5-5|TRBJ2-1
TGTGCCAGCAGCATGACTAGCGGGCGGATCTACAATGAGCAGTTCTTC
CASSMTSGRIYNEQFF
>.|TRBD1|15|TRBV28|TRBJ1-6
TGTGCCAGCAGCTGGGGACAGGGAGTTGGCTCACCCCTCCACTTT
CASSWGQGVGSPLHF
>.|TRBD1|15|TRBV6-2/TRBV6-3|TRBJ2-2
TGTGCCAGCAGTCGAACAGGGGGCGCGGCCGGGGAGCTGTTTTTT
CASSRTGGAAGELFF
>.|.|16|TRBV30|TRBJ1-5
TGTGCCTGGAGTCAACTTGTCCACGGGTATCGGCAGCCCCAGCATTTT
CAWSQLVHGYRQPQHF
>.|.|15|TRBV18|TRBJ1-1
TGTGCCAGCTCACCAATAAGTAGGGGGGGCACTGAAGCTTTCTTT
CASSPISRGGTEAFF
>.|TRBD1|15|TRBV18|TRBJ1-4
TGTGCCAGCTCACCCGGGACAGGGGCAAATGAAAAACTGTTTTTT
CASSPGTGANEKLFF
>.|.|16|TRBV21-1|TRBJ1-5
TGTGCCAGCAGCAAAGGCTTGGACAGGTTAAATCAGCCCCAGCATTTT
CASSKGLDRLNQPQHF
>.|.|13|TRBV7-2|TRBJ1-2
TGTGCCAGCAGCTTAGCGTTGAGGGCGGGCTACACCTTC
CASSLALRAGYTF
>.|TRBD1|15|TRBV7-2|TRBJ1-5
TGTGCCAGCAGCTTAGACTCCCAGGGGGCACAGCCCCAGCATTTT
CASSLDSQGAQPQHF
>once|.|14|TRBV24-1|TRBJ2-1
TGTGCCACCCGAGGCGGGGAGCTATACAATGAGCAGTTCTTC
CATRGGELYNEQFF
>.|.|13|TRBV5-6|TRBJ1-2
TGTGCCAGCAGCTTACGGCTGCCACTAGGCTACACCTTC
CASSLRLPLGYTF
>few|TRBD1|16|TRBV7-2|TRBJ2-7
TGTGCCAGCAGCGCCTGGACAGGGTCGGATCTCTACGAGCAGTACTTC
CASSAWTGSDLYEQYF
>few|TRBD1|14|TRBV27|TRBJ2-7
TGTGCCAGCAGGACCGGGACAGCTTCCTACGAGCAGTACTTC
CASRTGTASYEQYF
>.|.|20|TRBV5-1|TRBJ1-4
TGCGCCAGCAGCCCGGTCGTGGTTGCCCGAGGATTGCCGGGAAATGAAAAACTGTTTTTT
CASSPVVVARGLPGNEKLFF
>.|TRBD1|12|TRBV12-3/TRBV12-4|TRBJ1-1
TGTGCCAGCACCTCACAGGGGGCTGAAGCTTTCTTT
CASTSQGAEAFF
>.|TRBD1|16|TRBV5-1|TRBJ2-2
TGCGCCAGCAGCCCGGCCCCATCCAGGGGGACCGGGGAGCTGTTTTTT
CASSPAPSRGTGELFF
>.|.|14|TRBV6-2/TRBV6-3|TRBJ1-1
TGTGCCAGCAGTTACTCTCCGGGGTACTCTGAAGCTTTCTTT
CASSYSPGYSEAFF
>.|.|13|TRBV9|TRBJ2-7
TGTGCCAGCAGCGTAGTTCCGGGGAACGAGCAGTACTTC
CASSVVPGNEQYF
>once|.|14|TRBV6-2/TRBV6-3|TRBJ2-1
TGTGCCAGCAGTTTCCACGGGTCTTACAATGAGCAGTTCTTC
CASSFHGSYNEQFF
>.|.|12|TRBV6-6|TRBJ1-2
TGTGCCAGCAGTCCCAGTGACTATGGCTACACCTTC
CASSPSDYGYTF
>few|.|11|TRBV6-5|TRBJ2-1
TGTGCCAGCAGTCACGGGGGAAGGGAGTTCTTC
CASSHGGREFF
>once|TRBD1|15|TRBV6-6|TRBJ1-2
TGTGCCAGCAGTCGACTCCAGGACAGGGGACATGGCTACACCTTC
CASSRLQDRGHGYTF
>.|.|15|TRBV5-5|TRBJ1-2
TGTGCCAGCAGCTTGGATAACAGGGACGTTTATGGCTACACCTTC
CASSLDNRDVYGYTF
>.|.|13|TRBV2|TRBJ1-1
TGTGCCAGCAGTCAACAGGGGAACACTGAAGCTTTCTTT
CASSQQGNTEAFF
>.|.|13|TRBV7-9|TRBJ1-1
TGTGCCAGCAGCCATCTGGCGGGCACTGAAGCTTTCTTT
CASSHLAGTEAFF
>few|.|16|TRBV3-1/TRBV3-2|TRBJ2-6
TGTGCCAGCAGCCAAGCCCGGGGCTCTGGGGCCAACGTCCTGACTTTC
CASSQARGSGANVLTF
>.|TRBD2|14|TRBV5-1|TRBJ2-1
TGCGCCAGCCGAGCGGGGGGGCTCGGCAATGAGCAGTTCTTC
CASRAGGLGNEQFF
>.|TRBD2|14|TRBV4-3|TRBJ2-1
TGCGCCAGCAGCAATAGCGGGGTTCAAGATGAGCAGTTCTTC
CASSNSGVQDEQFF
>once|.|11|TRBV20-1|TRBJ1-2
TGCAGTGCAACGGGAGACTATGGCTACACCTTC
CSATGDYGYTF
>.|TRBD2|14|TRBV19|TRBJ2-1
TGTGCCAGTAAAGGGACTAGCGGGACCAATGAGCAGTTCTTC
CASKGTSGTNEQFF
>.|.|15|TRBV7-3|TRBJ2-3
TGTGCCAGCAGTCCAAGCCGAGGAGTTATTGATACGCAGTATTTT
CASSPSRGVIDTQYF
>many|TRBD1|16|TRBV7-9|TRBJ1-2
TGTGCCAGCAGCTTTGGGACAGGGGGTCGAGACTATGGCTACACCTTC
CASSFGTGGRDYGYTF
>.|.|13|TRBV12-3/TRBV12-4|TRBJ2-1
TGTGCCAGCAGGGCTTGGGAGAATAATGAGCAGTTCTTC
CASRAWENNEQFF